Many counts were recorded for the clone carrying this TCR beta chain. This specimen belongs to a study of T cells in Graves' hyperthyroidism and ophthalmopathy. This CDR3 has 13 residues. The V end was cut by 3 bases, the J end by 5 bases, with 10 bases between. Germline V gives CDR1 LGHDT, CDR2 YNNKEL (reference sequence). Amplified regions were TCR beta CDR3 sequences from RNA transcripts. The HTBI primer set was used in a first-round RT-PCR of the TCR CDR3. From the multiplex PCR reads, TCRdb called clonotypes with MiXCR, one entry per CDR3 protein. The sample yields roughly 400,000 distinct CDR3 sequences, around an eighth seen once.

The V and J genes are TRBV3-1 and TRBJ2-5; D is unresolved. Source material: blood. This sequence originates from a man aged 45 to 65 with Graves' ophthalmopathy. CDR3 residues: CASSHHGVETQYF. DNA of the CDR3: TGTGCCAGCAGCCACCATGGGGTGGAGACCCAGTACTTC.